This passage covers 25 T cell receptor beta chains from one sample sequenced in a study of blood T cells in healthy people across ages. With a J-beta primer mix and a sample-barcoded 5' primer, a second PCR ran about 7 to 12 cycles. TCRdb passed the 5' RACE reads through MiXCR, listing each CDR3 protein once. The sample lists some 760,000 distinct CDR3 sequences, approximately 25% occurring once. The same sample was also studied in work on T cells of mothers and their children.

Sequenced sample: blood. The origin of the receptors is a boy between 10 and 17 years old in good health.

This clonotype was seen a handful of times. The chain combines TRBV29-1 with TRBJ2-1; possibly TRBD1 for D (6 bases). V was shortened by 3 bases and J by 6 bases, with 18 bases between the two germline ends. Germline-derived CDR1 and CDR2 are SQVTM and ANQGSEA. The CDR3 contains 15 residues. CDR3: CSVDSGTSAVNEQFF. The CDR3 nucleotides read TGCAGCGTTGATTCCGGGACATCGGCGGTCAATGAGCAGTTCTTC.

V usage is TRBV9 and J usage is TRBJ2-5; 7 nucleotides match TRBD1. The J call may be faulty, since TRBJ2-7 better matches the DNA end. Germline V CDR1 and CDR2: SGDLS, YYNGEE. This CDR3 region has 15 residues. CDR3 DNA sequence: TGTGCCAGCAGCGAGACAGGGTGGTCCGGGGACGAGCAGTACTTC. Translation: CASSETGWSGDEQYF.

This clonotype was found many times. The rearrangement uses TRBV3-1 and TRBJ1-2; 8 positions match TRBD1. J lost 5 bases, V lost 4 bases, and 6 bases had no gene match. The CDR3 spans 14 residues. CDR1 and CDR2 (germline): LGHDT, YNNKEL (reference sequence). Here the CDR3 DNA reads TGTGCCAGCAGCCGCGCGGACAGGGCTTATGGCTACACCTTC. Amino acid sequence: CASSRADRAYGYTF.

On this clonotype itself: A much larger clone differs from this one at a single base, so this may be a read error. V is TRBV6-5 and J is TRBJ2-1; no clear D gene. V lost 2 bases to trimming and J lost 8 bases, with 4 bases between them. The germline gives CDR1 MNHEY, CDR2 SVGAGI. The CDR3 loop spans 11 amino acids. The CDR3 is CASSYTDEQFF. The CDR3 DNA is TGTGCCAGCAGTTACACCGATGAGCAGTTCTTC.

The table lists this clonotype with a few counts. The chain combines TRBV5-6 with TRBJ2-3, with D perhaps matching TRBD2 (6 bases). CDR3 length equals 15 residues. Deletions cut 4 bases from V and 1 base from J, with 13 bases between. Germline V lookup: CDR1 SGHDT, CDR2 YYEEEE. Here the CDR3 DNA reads TGTGCCAGCAGCCCCAAAGTAGCGGGCACAGATACGCAGTATTTT. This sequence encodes CASSPKVAGTDTQYF.

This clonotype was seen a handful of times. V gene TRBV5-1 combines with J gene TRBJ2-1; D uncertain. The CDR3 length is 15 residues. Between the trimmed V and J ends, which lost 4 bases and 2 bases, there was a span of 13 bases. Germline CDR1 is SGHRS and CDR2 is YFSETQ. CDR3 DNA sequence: TGCGCCAGCAGCCCGGGTTTTGAAACCTACAATGAGCAGTTCTTC. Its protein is CASSPGFETYNEQFF.

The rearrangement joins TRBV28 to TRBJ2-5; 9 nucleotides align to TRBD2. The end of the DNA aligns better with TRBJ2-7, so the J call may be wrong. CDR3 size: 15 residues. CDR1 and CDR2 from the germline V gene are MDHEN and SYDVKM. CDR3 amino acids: CASSLPLAGMNEQYF. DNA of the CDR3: TGTGCCAGCAGTTTACCTCTAGCGGGAATGAACGAGCAGTACTTC.

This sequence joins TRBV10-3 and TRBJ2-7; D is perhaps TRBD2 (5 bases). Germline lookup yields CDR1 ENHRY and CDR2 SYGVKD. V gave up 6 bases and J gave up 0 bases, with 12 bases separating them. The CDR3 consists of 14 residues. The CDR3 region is CAIRVVGSSYEQYF. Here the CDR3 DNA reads TGTGCCATCAGAGTTGTGGGGAGCTCCTACGAGCAGTACTTC.

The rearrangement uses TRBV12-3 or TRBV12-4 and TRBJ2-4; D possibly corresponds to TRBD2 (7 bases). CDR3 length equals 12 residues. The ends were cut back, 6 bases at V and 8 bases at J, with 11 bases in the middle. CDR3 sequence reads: CASSRGAYIQYF. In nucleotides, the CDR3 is TGTGCCAGCAGCCGGGGGGCCTACATTCAGTACTTC.

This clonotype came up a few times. The CDR3 DNA is TGTGCCAGCAGTTCCTCTAGCGGGGGGGCCACAGATACGCAGTATTTT. Its translation: CASSSSSGGATDTQYF. The chain is built from TRBV6-4 and TRBJ2-3; 12 nucleotides match TRBD2. J lost 2 bases, V lost 5 bases, and 5 bases had no gene match. The CDR3 consists of 16 residues. Germline CDR1 is MRHNA and CDR2 is SNTAGT.

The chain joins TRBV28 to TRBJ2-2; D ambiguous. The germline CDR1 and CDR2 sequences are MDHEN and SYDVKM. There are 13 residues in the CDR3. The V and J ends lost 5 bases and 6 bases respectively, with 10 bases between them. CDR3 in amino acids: CASSPWVAGELFF. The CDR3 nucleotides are TGTGCCAGCAGTCCGTGGGTCGCCGGGGAGCTGTTTTTT.

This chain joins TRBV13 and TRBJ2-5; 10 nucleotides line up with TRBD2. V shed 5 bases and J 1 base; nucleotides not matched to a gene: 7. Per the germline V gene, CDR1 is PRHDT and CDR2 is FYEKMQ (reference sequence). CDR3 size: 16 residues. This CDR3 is CASSGTGLASQETQYF. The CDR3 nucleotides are TGTGCCAGCAGCGGGACGGGACTAGCGTCCCAAGAGACCCAGTACTTC.

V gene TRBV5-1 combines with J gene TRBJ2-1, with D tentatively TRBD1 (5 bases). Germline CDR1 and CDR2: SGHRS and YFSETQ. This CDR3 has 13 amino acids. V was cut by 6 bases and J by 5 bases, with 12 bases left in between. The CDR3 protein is CASKGAQNNEQFF. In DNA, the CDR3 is TGCGCCAGCAAAGGGGCCCAGAACAATGAGCAGTTCTTC.

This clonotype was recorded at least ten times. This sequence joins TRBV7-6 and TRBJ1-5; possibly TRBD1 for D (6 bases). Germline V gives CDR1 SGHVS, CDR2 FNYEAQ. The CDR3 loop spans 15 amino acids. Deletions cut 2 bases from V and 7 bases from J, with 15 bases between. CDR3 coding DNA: TGTGCCAGCAGCTTAACGTCTGGGGGGCAACAGCCCCAGCATTTT. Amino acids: CASSLTSGGQQPQHF.

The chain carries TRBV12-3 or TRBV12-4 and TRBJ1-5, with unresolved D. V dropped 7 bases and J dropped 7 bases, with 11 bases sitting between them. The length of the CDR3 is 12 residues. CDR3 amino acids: CASTEGRQPQHF. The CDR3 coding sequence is TGTGCCAGCACAGAAGGTAGGCAGCCCCAGCATTTT.

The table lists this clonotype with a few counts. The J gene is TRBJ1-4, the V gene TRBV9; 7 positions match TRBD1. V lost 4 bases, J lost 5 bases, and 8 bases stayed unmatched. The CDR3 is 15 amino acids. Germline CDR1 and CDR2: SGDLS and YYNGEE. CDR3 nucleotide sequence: TGTGCCAGCAGCCAATGGGAGGGGGCGAATGAAAAACTGTTTTTT. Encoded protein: CASSQWEGANEKLFF.

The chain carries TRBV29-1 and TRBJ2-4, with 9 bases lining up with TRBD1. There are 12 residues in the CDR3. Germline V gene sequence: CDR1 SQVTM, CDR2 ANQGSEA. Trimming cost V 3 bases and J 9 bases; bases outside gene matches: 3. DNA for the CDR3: TGCAGCGTTGAGGAACAGGGGGCCATTCAGTACTTC. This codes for CSVEEQGAIQYF.

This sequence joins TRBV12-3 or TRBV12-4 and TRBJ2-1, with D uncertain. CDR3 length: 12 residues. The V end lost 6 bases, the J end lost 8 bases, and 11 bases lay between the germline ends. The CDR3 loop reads CASSRPWDEQFF. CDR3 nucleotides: TGTGCCAGCAGCCGCCCTTGGGATGAGCAGTTCTTC.

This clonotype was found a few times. CDR3 sequence: CATSDPGTSGSYEQYF. The CDR3 DNA follows: TGTGCCACCAGTGATCCCGGGACTAGCGGGTCCTACGAGCAGTACTTC. This chain uses TRBV24-1 with TRBJ2-7, with 12 bases matching TRBD2. The CDR3 sequence is 16 residues long. The V segment lost 3 bases and the J segment 1 base; nucleotides outside the gene matches: 3. Germline CDR1 KGHDR, CDR2 SFDVKD.

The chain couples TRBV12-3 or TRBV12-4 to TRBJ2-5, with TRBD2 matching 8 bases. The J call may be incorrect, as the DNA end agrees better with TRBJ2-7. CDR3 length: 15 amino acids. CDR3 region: CASSPSGGAAYEQYF. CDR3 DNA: TGTGCCAGCAGTCCCAGCGGGGGAGCAGCCTACGAGCAGTACTTC.

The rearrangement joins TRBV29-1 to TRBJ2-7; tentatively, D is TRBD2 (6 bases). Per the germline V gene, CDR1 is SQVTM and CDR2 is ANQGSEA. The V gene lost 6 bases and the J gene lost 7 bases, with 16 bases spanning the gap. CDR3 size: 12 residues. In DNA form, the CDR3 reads TGCAGCGTCAGCCGGGTTGGGGGGGAGCAGTACTTC. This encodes CSVSRVGGEQYF.

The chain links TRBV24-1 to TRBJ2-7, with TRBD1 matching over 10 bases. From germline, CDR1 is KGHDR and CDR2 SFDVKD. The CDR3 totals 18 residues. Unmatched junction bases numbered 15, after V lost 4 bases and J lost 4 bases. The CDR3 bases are TGTGCCACCAGTGACCCTCAATCCTCGGGGACAGGGGATTACGAGCAGTACTTC. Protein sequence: CATSDPQSSGTGDYEQYF.

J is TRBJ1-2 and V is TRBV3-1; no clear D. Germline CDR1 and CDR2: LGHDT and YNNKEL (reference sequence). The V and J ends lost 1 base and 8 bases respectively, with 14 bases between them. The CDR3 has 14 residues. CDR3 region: CASSQGADQGGYTF. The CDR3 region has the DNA TGTGCCAGCAGCCAAGGGGCCGACCAAGGAGGCTACACCTTC.

The chain's CDR3 is CASSLIPLNTEAFF. DNA of the CDR3: TGTGCCAGCAGCTTGATCCCCCTGAACACTGAAGCTTTCTTT. This rearrangement joins TRBV27 to TRBJ1-1, with no clear D. From germline, CDR1 is MNHEY and CDR2 SMNVEV (reference sequence). V lost 6 bases and J lost 0, with 11 bases in between. The CDR3 consists of 14 residues.

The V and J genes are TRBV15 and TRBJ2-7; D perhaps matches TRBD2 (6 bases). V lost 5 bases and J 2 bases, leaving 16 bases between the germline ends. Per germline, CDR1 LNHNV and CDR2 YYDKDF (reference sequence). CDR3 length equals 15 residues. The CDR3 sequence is CATSDTGTGAYEQYF. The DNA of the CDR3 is TGTGCCACCAGCGATACCGGGACGGGAGCCTACGAGCAGTACTTC.